This passage covers 31 T cell receptor beta chains from one sample sequenced in a study of PD-1 blockade in classical Hodgkin lymphoma. Each patient relapsed following autologous stem cell transplantation, and prior brentuximab vedotin exposure differed. Repertoires were generated with immunoSEQ multiplex PCR, while TCRdb's copy carries only in-frame clones and drops some. Of nearly 55,000 clones in the sample, about 85% were seen once. Sequencing was performed on peripheral blood mononuclear cells (PBMCs), taken at baseline. The receptor set was obtained from a human donor with classical Hodgkin lymphoma.

This clone was counted many times. This chain connects TRBV29-1 to TRBJ1-2; TRBD1 agrees at 7 bases. There are 12 residues in the CDR3. In germline, CDR1 is SQVTM, CDR2 ANQGSEA. The J segment lost 8 bases and the V segment lost 4 bases, leaving 7 bases of the junction unmatched. CDR3 sequence: CSVGLAGGGYTF. CDR3 bases: TGCAGCGTTGGCCTTGCAGGGGGAGGCTACACCTTC. Supplemented by reference TRBV29-1 and TRBJ1-2, the full variable domain reads SAVISQKPSRDICQRGTSLTIQCQVDSQVTMMFWYRQQPGQSLTLIATANQGSEATYESGFVIDKFPISRPNLTFSTLTVSNMSPEDSSIYLCSVGLAGGGYTFGSGTRLTVV.

V gene TRBV28 combines with J gene TRBJ2-1, with TRBD2 identical over 11 bases. Germline CDR1 is MDHEN and CDR2 is SYDVKM. V was pared by 7 bases and J by 3 bases, with 2 bases of the junction left unmatched. The CDR3 totals 14 residues. CDR3 loop: CASTLAGVYNEQFF. The DNA of the CDR3 is TGTGCCAGCACACTAGCGGGAGTCTACAATGAGCAGTTCTTC.

This clone turned up a few times. The rearrangement links TRBV4-1 to TRBJ2-7; D is possibly TRBD2 (6 bases). Germline V gene data show CDR1 as MGHRA and CDR2 as YSYEKL. With 0 bases removed from V and 7 bases from J, the gap between germline ends came to 19 bases. The CDR3 extends over 16 amino acids. The CDR3 DNA reads as TGCGCCAGCAGCCAAGACGAAGCGGGCGGTTACAGGGAGCAGTACTTC. Translating gives CASSQDEAGGYREQYF.

The chain links TRBV7-2 to TRBJ1-4; TRBD1 might be the D (5 bases). The CDR3 runs to 14 residues. V was clipped by 5 bases and J by 6 bases, with 13 bases between them. Germline V CDR1 and CDR2: SGHTA, FQGNSA. The CDR3 DNA sequence: TGTGCCAGCAGCAAAGGTTCGGGGGATGAAAAACTGTTTTTT. This codes for CASSKGSGDEKLFF.

This chain connects TRBV21-1 to TRBJ2-2; TRBD1 is taken as the D call from the table, unchecked against the DNA. TRBV21-1 is shown as a pseudogene. This CDR3 has 20 amino acids. As DNA, the CDR3 is TGTGCCAGCAGCAAAGTACGGGGGCCGGACGGGACAGGGACCACCGGGGAGCTGTTTTTT. Translated: CASSKVRGPDGTGTTGELFF.

The rearrangement uses TRBV11-3 and TRBJ2-3; 16 bases match TRBD2. CDR3 size: 18 residues. Looked up from germline, CDR1 is SGHNT and CDR2 is YENEEA. Trimming at V came to 1 base and at J to 2 bases, leaving 3 bases not matched to a gene. CDR3 amino acids: CASSLGGLAGGYTDTQYF. Written as DNA, the CDR3 is TGTGCCAGCAGCTTAGGGGGACTAGCGGGAGGGTACACAGATACGCAGTATTTT.

The chain carries TRBV27 and TRBJ2-1; 8 positions match TRBD1. The germline CDR1 and CDR2 sequences are MNHEY and SMNVEV (reference sequence). The CDR3 sequence is 15 residues long. V lost 4 bases to trimming and J lost 1 base; unmatched junction nucleotides: 3. CDR3 loop: CASSWDRLSYNEQFF. CDR3 nucleotides: TGTGCCAGCAGTTGGGACAGGCTGTCCTACAATGAGCAGTTCTTC.

The chain couples TRBV27 to TRBJ1-1, with TRBD1 matching over 7 bases. Germline loops: CDR1 MNHEY, CDR2 SMNVEV (reference sequence). This CDR3 has 14 amino acids. V shed 5 bases, J shed 1 base, and the junction held 4 bases outside the gene matches. The CDR3 spells CASSKYRGNTEAFF. In nucleotides, the CDR3 is TGTGCCAGCAGTAAATACAGGGGGAACACTGAAGCTTTCTTT.

This clone has only a few counts. The chain couples TRBV6-5 to TRBJ2-5; TRBD2 might be the D (5 bases). From germline, CDR1 is MNHEY and CDR2 SVGAGI. The CDR3 contains 12 residues. Trimming removed 6 bases at V and 5 bases at J, with 10 bases between. This chain's CDR3 is CASSYRGETQYF. CDR3 nucleotide sequence: TGTGCCAGCAGCTACCGAGGGGAGACCCAGTACTTC.

This clone was seen a few times. The rearrangement links TRBV29-1 to TRBJ2-5; TRBD1 aligns across 7 bases. Germline values: CDR1 SQVTM, CDR2 ANQGSEA. Trimming at V came to 6 bases and at J to 1 base, leaving 14 bases not matched to a gene. The CDR3 totals 16 residues. The CDR3 DNA is TGCAGCGTCTCTAAATATAACGACAGGGTCCAAGAGACCCAGTACTTC. It encodes CSVSKYNDRVQETQYF.

The J gene is TRBJ1-2, the V gene TRBV6-1; 7 nucleotides agree with TRBD1. The CDR3 covers 13 residues. The V gene end was trimmed by 6 bases and the J gene end by 8 bases; junction bases not matched to a gene: 9. Germline loops: CDR1 MNHNS, CDR2 SASEGT. This CDR3 reads CASRYTGDEGYTF. The CDR3 nucleotides are TGTGCCAGCAGGTATACAGGGGACGAGGGCTACACCTTC.

The rearrangement links TRBV18 to TRBJ1-5; D is undetermined. The germline V gene encodes CDR1 KGHSH and CDR2 LQKENI. The CDR3 length is 15 residues. The V end lost 1 base, the J end lost 2 bases, and 9 bases lay between the germline ends. CDR3 sequence (DNA): TGTGCCAGCTCACCACAGGGTAGGGGCAATCAGCCCCAGCATTTT. It translates to CASSPQGRGNQPQHF.

This rearrangement joins TRBV19 to TRBJ1-4; the D is unclear. V was cut by 4 bases and J by 0 bases, with 12 bases left in between. CDR1 is LNHDA and CDR2 is SQIVND in the germline V gene (reference sequence). CDR3 length: 16 residues. CDR3 bases: TGTGCCAGTAGTAGTTTTTTCGGGGCAACTAATGAAAAACTGTTTTTT. Protein product: CASSSFFGATNEKLFF. Full variable domain (missing parts from reference TRBV19 and TRBJ1-4): DGGITQSPKYLFRKEGQNVTLSCEQNLNHDAMYWYRQDPGQGLRLIYYSQIVNDFQKGDIAEGYSVSREKKESFPLTVTSAQKNPTAFYLCASSSFFGATNEKLFFGSGTQLSVL.

The rearrangement joins TRBV11-3 to TRBJ1-1; D gene uncertain. The V gene lost 5 bases and the J gene lost 7 bases, with 11 bases spanning the gap. Germline loops: CDR1 SGHNT, CDR2 YENEEA. The CDR3 has 12 residues. The CDR3 DNA is TGTGCCAGCAGCCCCGGACGGCTTGAAGCTTTCTTT. Translating gives CASSPGRLEAFF.

This rearrangement joins TRBV19 to TRBJ2-2, with 7 bases that match TRBD2. J gave up 4 bases and V 7 bases, and 6 bases lay outside the gene matches. The CDR3 contains 14 residues. CDR1 and CDR2 from the germline V gene are LNHDA and SQIVND (reference sequence). CDR3 amino acids: CASNTGTTTGELFF. The CDR3 DNA follows: TGTGCCAGTAATACCGGGACTACCACCGGGGAGCTGTTTTTT. The whole variable domain, remainder taken from reference TRBV19 and TRBJ2-2, is DGGITQSPKYLFRKEGQNVTLSCEQNLNHDAMYWYRQDPGQGLRLIYYSQIVNDFQKGDIAEGYSVSREKKESFPLTVTSAQKNPTAFYLCASNTGTTTGELFFGEGSRLTVL.

The chain joins TRBV5-4 to TRBJ2-5; 12 bases line up with TRBD2. V shed 3 bases and J 5 bases; nucleotides not matched to a gene: 2. Per germline, CDR1 SGHNT and CDR2 YYREEE (reference sequence). The CDR3 is made up of 14 amino acids. CDR3 loop: CASSWGTSGETQYF. The DNA of the CDR3 is TGTGCCAGCAGCTGGGGGACTAGCGGGGAGACCCAGTACTTC.

The V call is TRBV19, the J call TRBJ1-5; 8 positions match TRBD1. Germline-derived CDR1 and CDR2 are LNHDA and SQIVND (reference sequence). J was trimmed by 4 bases and V by 6 bases; bases with no gene match: 5. This CDR3 has 14 residues. The CDR3 spells CASRDRADNQPQHF. The CDR3 coding sequence is TGTGCCAGTAGGGACAGGGCTGATAATCAGCCCCAGCATTTT.

The V gene is TRBV2, the J gene TRBJ2-2; TRBD1 aligns across 7 bases. The V and J ends lost 6 bases and 3 bases, in that order; junction bases with no gene match: 4. Germline V gene data show CDR1 as SNHLY and CDR2 as FYNNEI. The length of the CDR3 is 14 residues. Written as DNA, the CDR3 is TGTGCCAGCAGACTAACAGGGGACACCGGGGAGCTGTTTTTT. Its translation is CASRLTGDTGELFF.

This chain joins TRBV10-3 and TRBJ1-5; tentative D call: TRBD1 (5 bases). Germline-derived CDR1 and CDR2 are ENHRY and SYGVKD. Trimming cost V 4 bases and J 6 bases, with 13 bases left between them. This CDR3 is built from 14 residues. CDR3 DNA: TGTGCCATCAGTGGTCAGGGAGGAGGTCAGCCCCAGCATTTT. As protein: CAISGQGGGQPQHF.

The V gene is TRBV11-2, the J gene TRBJ2-2, with D perhaps TRBD1 or TRBD2 (5 bases each). The CDR3 is 17 amino acids. The V and J ends lost 4 bases and 0 bases respectively, with 15 bases between them. Germline V gives CDR1 SGHAT, CDR2 FQNNGV. This CDR3 is CASSSPTVGANTGELFF. CDR3 bases: TGTGCCAGCAGCTCCCCTACGGTGGGGGCGAACACCGGGGAGCTGTTTTTT.

This clone was seen just once. V usage is TRBV29-1 and J usage is TRBJ2-5, with D perhaps matching TRBD1 (5 bases). The closer fit of TRBJ2-7 to the DNA end suggests the J call may be wrong. The CDR3 runs 13 residues. The germline CDR1 and CDR2 sequences are SQVTM and ANQGSEA. The CDR3 spells CSVRQGESYEQYF. The CDR3 nucleotides read TGCAGCGTTAGGCAGGGTGAGTCCTACGAGCAGTACTTC.

In its sample, this clone was seen a few times. The chain uses TRBV11-2 and TRBJ2-1, with a tentative D call TRBD2 (6 bases). CDR3 length: 14 amino acids. Germline CDR1 SGHAT, CDR2 FQNNGV. Trimming removed 3 bases at V and 6 bases at J, with 12 bases between. Here the CDR3 DNA reads TGTGCCAGCAGCTTGCGGCGGGGACGCAATGAGCAGTTCTTC. It translates to CASSLRRGRNEQFF.

The rearrangement uses TRBV7-6 and TRBJ1-1, with TRBD1 matching 11 bases. Germline V gene sequence: CDR1 SGHVS, CDR2 FNYEAQ. J gave up 0 bases and V 5 bases, and 8 bases lay outside the gene matches. The CDR3 runs to 17 residues. The CDR3, as DNA: TGTGCCAGCAGCGCCGGACAGGGGGCTTTCATGAACACTGAAGCTTTCTTT. Encoded protein: CASSAGQGAFMNTEAFF.

This CDR3 is CASSPGQGHGYTF. CDR3 coding DNA: TGTGCCAGCAGCCCAGGACAGGGGCATGGCTACACCTTC. The chain couples TRBV7-2 to TRBJ1-2; the match to TRBD1 covers 9 bases. Germline lookup yields CDR1 SGHTA and CDR2 FQGNSA. V dropped 5 bases and J dropped 6; count of bases not matched to a gene: 4. This CDR3 comprises 13 residues.

In its sample, this clone was seen once. The rearrangement uses TRBV11-2 and TRBJ2-1, with TRBD2 as a possible D gene (5 bases). V dropped 0 bases and J dropped 3 bases, with 9 bases sitting between them. The CDR3 runs to 15 residues. Germline V gene sequence: CDR1 SGHAT, CDR2 FQNNGV. The CDR3 sequence: CASSLEYGGYNEQFF. CDR3 coding DNA: TGTGCCAGCAGCTTAGAGTATGGAGGCTACAATGAGCAGTTCTTC.

The J gene is TRBJ1-4, the V gene TRBV5-6; D gene ambiguous. The CDR3 consists of 15 residues. Deletions cut 1 base from V and 10 bases from J, with 17 bases between. Looked up from germline, CDR1 is SGHDT and CDR2 is YYEEEE. The CDR3 loop is CASSLLQSGGGKLFF. The CDR3 nucleotides are TGTGCCAGCAGCTTGTTGCAGAGTGGTGGTGGAAAACTGTTTTTT.

This clone turned up a few times. CDR3 sequence: CASSIGGVTEAFF. The CDR3 DNA is TGTGCCAGTAGTATTGGGGGGGTTACTGAAGCTTTCTTT. This chain connects TRBV19 to TRBJ1-1, with D maybe TRBD1 (5 bases). Germline CDR1 is LNHDA and CDR2 is SQIVND (reference sequence). V lost 3 bases, J lost 5 bases, and 10 bases lay in between. This CDR3 spans 13 amino acids.

The chain couples TRBV2 to TRBJ2-7, with D unclear. This CDR3 is 12 amino acids long. Trimming removed 6 bases at V and 7 bases at J, with 13 bases between. In germline, CDR1 is SNHLY, CDR2 FYNNEI. The CDR3 sequence: CASRDYVTEQYF. The CDR3 DNA reads TGTGCCAGCAGGGATTACGTGACGGAGCAGTACTTC.

The chain links TRBV2 to TRBJ1-4; D gene uncertain. This CDR3 is 15 amino acids long. V was shortened by 3 bases and J by 0 bases, with 8 bases between the two germline ends. Germline CDR1 SNHLY, CDR2 FYNNEI. DNA for the CDR3: TGTGCCAGCAGTGACTTCGGGGCAACTAATGAAAAACTGTTTTTT. Translating gives CASSDFGATNEKLFF. Supplemented by reference TRBV2 and TRBJ1-4, the full variable domain reads EPEVTQTPSHQVTQMGQEVILRCVPISNHLYFYWYRQILGQKVEFLVSFYNNEISEKSEIFDDQFSVERPDGSNFTLKIRSTKLEDSAMYFCASSDFGATNEKLFFGSGTQLSVL.

This chain joins TRBV30 and TRBJ1-2; 7 bases fit TRBD1. The CDR3 is 14 residues long. Unmatched junction bases numbered 12, after V lost 4 bases and J lost 7 bases. Germline CDR1 reads GTSNPN; CDR2 reads SVGIG (reference sequence). CDR3 region: CAWTPGQTNTGYTF. CDR3 sequence (DNA): TGTGCCTGGACGCCGGGACAGACAAATACTGGCTACACCTTC. Full variable domain (remainder filled in from reference TRBV30 and TRBJ1-2): SQTIHQWPATLVQPVGSPLSLECTVEGTSNPNLYWYRQAAGRGLQLLFYSVGIGQISSEVPQNLSASRPQDRQFILSSKKLLLSDSGFYLCAWTPGQTNTGYTFGSGTRLTVV.

This chain connects TRBV6-6 to TRBJ1-3; D call uncertain. Looked up from germline, CDR1 is MNHNY and CDR2 is SVGAGI (reference sequence). The CDR3 has 15 residues. Trimming took off 5 bases at V and 0 bases at J, with 11 bases between the two ends. CDR3 sequence reads: CASSLRGSSGNTIYF. CDR3 bases: TGTGCCAGCAGTCTACGGGGAAGCTCTGGAAACACCATATATTTT.